The 30 T cell receptor beta chains below come from one sample, sequenced in a study of T-cell memory formation after mild COVID-19 (dated by TCRdb to 2020 to 2022). The library was made by 5' RACE. The sequencer was an Illumina NovaSeq 6000. TCRdb reprocessing: public reads trimmed at Q25 with fastp, clones called with MiXCR, in-frame beta chains kept. Rows with one shared CDR3 protein collapse into an entry with the most common genes and DNA. The sample table records about 350,000 distinct CDR3 sequences; approximately 15% of these occur just once. The ten top clones hold roughly 20% of the sample. Sequencing was performed on PBMCs or a T cell subset sorted from them (not recorded which). These receptors came from a man aged 18 to 30 who had mild COVID-19 (a few samples of this study predate the infection). The sample titles of this study are shuffled in the database, so cell type and time point are left out; the donor was told from shared clones.

This clonotype was picked up a small number of times. The chain carries TRBV7-2 and TRBJ2-5; perhaps TRBD2 as D (5 bases). Trimming shortened V by 2 bases and J by 5 bases, and 18 bases separated the two germline ends. The CDR3 length is 16 residues. Germline V gives CDR1 SGHTA, CDR2 FQGNSA. The CDR3 sequence is CASSLQLALRGETQYF. Written as DNA, the CDR3 is TGTGCCAGCAGCTTACAGCTAGCCCTTAGAGGGGAGACCCAGTACTTC. Full variable domain (rest looked up from reference TRBV7-2 and TRBJ2-5): GAGVSQSPSNKVTEKGKDVELRCDPISGHTALYWYRQSLGQGLEFLIYFQGNSAPDKSGLPSDRFSAERTGGSVSTLTIQRTQQEDSAVYLCASSLQLALRGETQYFGPGTRLLVL.

The chain carries TRBV12-3 or TRBV12-4 and TRBJ1-5; the match to TRBD1 covers 7 bases. The junction had 8 bases not matched to a gene; V was cut back by 3 bases and J by 9 bases. The CDR3 is 14 residues long. The CDR3 loop reads CASSLVQGEVPQHF. The CDR3 DNA reads as TGTGCCAGCAGTTTGGTGCAGGGGGAAGTGCCCCAGCATTTT.

V usage is TRBV4-1 and J usage is TRBJ1-1; D unclear. Germline lookup yields CDR1 MGHRA and CDR2 YSYEKL. The V end was cut by 1 base, the J end by 4 bases, with 7 bases between. The CDR3 contains 13 residues. The CDR3: CASSQALGTEAFF. CDR3 bases: TGCGCCAGCAGCCAAGCGTTGGGCACTGAAGCTTTCTTT.

This clonotype was picked up a small number of times. The J gene is TRBJ1-5, the V gene TRBV20-1; D is uncertain. This CDR3 is built from 13 residues. With 3 bases removed from V and 5 bases from J, the gap between germline ends came to 11 bases. Germline CDR1 reads DFQATT; CDR2 reads SNEGSKA (reference sequence). The CDR3 is CSASFQEDQPQHF. The CDR3 coding sequence is TGCAGTGCTAGTTTTCAGGAGGATCAGCCCCAGCATTTT.

This clonotype was picked up a small number of times. The chain has TRBV12-3 or TRBV12-4 and TRBJ1-6; D may be TRBD1 (6 bases). V lost 3 bases, J lost 6 bases, and 12 bases lay in between. This CDR3 has 15 residues. CDR3 protein: CASSLGAGVNSPLHF. The CDR3 region has the DNA TGTGCCAGCAGTTTGGGGGCAGGGGTTAATTCACCCCTCCACTTT.

This clonotype was detected a few times. V gene TRBV7-9 combines with J gene TRBJ1-4; D ambiguous. The CDR3 runs to 14 residues. Trimming pared 5 bases from V and 4 bases from J, leaving 11 bases between. Germline assignment: CDR1 SEHNR and CDR2 FQNEAQ (reference sequence). The CDR3 here is CASSATMGNEKLFF. The CDR3 DNA sequence: TGTGCCAGCAGCGCCACAATGGGTAATGAAAAACTGTTTTTT.

This clonotype was recorded at least ten times. The V and J genes are TRBV7-8 and TRBJ2-7; 7 bases align to TRBD1. V trimming: 10 bases; J trimming: 3 bases; junction bases outside the gene matches: 6. CDR1 is SGHVS, CDR2 FQNEAQ, per germline. This CDR3 spans 12 amino acids. This CDR3 is CATGQANYEQYF. CDR3 bases: TGTGCCACCGGACAGGCCAACTACGAGCAGTACTTC.

This clonotype has only a few counts. This chain links TRBV28 with TRBJ1-5; D gene unclear. Trimming stripped 7 bases from V and 6 bases from J, with 10 bases between. CDR1 is MDHEN, CDR2 SYDVKM, per germline. This CDR3 region has 12 residues. The CDR3 loop is CASTFSGQPQHF. The DNA of the CDR3 is TGTGCCAGCACGTTTTCGGGTCAGCCCCAGCATTTT. The complete variable domain, with remaining parts taken from reference TRBV28 and TRBJ1-5, reads DVKVTQSSRYLVKRTGEKVFLECVQDMDHENMFWYRQDPGLGLRLIYFSYDVKMKEKGDIPEGYSVSREKKERFSLILESASTNQTSMYLCASTFSGQPQHFGDGTRLSIL.

This clonotype was observed many times. J is TRBJ2-5 and V is TRBV5-1, with 8 positions matching TRBD1. The CDR3 extends over 16 amino acids. Germline lookup yields CDR1 SGHRS and CDR2 YFSETQ. The junction had 8 bases not matched to a gene; V was cut back by 3 bases and J by 1 base. This chain's CDR3 is CASSWSTGGAQETQYF. In DNA form, the CDR3 reads TGCGCCAGCAGCTGGAGTACAGGGGGAGCCCAAGAGACCCAGTACTTC.

This clonotype has a handful of counts. J is TRBJ2-5 and V is TRBV5-1, with 8 positions matching TRBD2. V lost 7 bases, J lost 5 bases, and 10 bases stayed unmatched. The CDR3 contains 14 residues. The germline V gene encodes CDR1 SGHRS and CDR2 YFSETQ. DNA for the CDR3: TGCGCCAGCGGACCGGGGGGGCTGTTGGAGACCCAGTACTTC. Translation: CASGPGGLLETQYF.

This clonotype was recorded at least ten times. The chain couples TRBV12-3 or TRBV12-4 to TRBJ1-1, with a possible D match to TRBD1 (6 bases). The length of the CDR3 is 14 residues. The V and J ends lost 3 bases and 4 bases respectively, with 12 bases between them. The CDR3 DNA follows: TGTGCCAGCAGTTTTGGGGGAGGGGGCACTGAAGCTTTCTTT. Its protein is CASSFGGGGTEAFF.

This clonotype has at least ten counts. This rearrangement joins TRBV6-1 to TRBJ1-2; 8 nucleotides line up with TRBD1. CDR3 size: 15 residues. Per germline, CDR1 MNHNS and CDR2 SASEGT. J lost 0 bases, V lost 3 bases, and 3 bases had no gene match. The CDR3 spells CASSETGATNYGYTF. CDR3 DNA sequence: TGTGCCAGCAGTGAGACAGGGGCAACTAACTATGGCTACACCTTC.

The V call is TRBV29-1, the J call TRBJ2-1; D is possibly TRBD1 or TRBD2 (5 bases each). The CDR3 extends over 16 amino acids. Trimming cost V 4 bases and J 0 bases, with 16 bases left between them. Germline-derived CDR1 and CDR2 are SQVTM and ANQGSEA. The CDR3 loop reads CSVGDPGQSSYNEQFF. CDR3 in DNA: TGCAGCGTTGGGGACCCCGGGCAAAGCTCCTACAATGAGCAGTTCTTC.

The J gene is TRBJ2-5, the V gene TRBV4-1; TRBD2 matches at 8 bases. Trimming removed 8 bases from V and 1 base from J; junction bases left unmatched: 6. CDR3 length: 14 amino acids. Germline CDR1 and CDR2: MGHRA and YSYEKL. This CDR3 is CASARLAFQETQYF. The CDR3 nucleotides read TGCGCCAGCGCCCGACTAGCGTTCCAAGAGACCCAGTACTTC.

The J gene is TRBJ2-5, the V gene TRBV7-9, with 11 bases lining up with TRBD1. Trimming cost V 4 bases and J 0 bases; bases outside gene matches: 4. Germline CDR1 is SEHNR and CDR2 is FQNEAQ (reference sequence). This CDR3 comprises 16 residues. CDR3 DNA: TGTGCCAGCAGCTCGGGACAGGGGGATAACCAAGAGACCCAGTACTTC. Protein product: CASSSGQGDNQETQYF.

The V gene is TRBV21-1, the J gene TRBJ2-1; TRBD1 reflects the table's D call only, with no check against the DNA. TRBV21-1 is a listed pseudogene. The CDR3 covers 18 residues. Written as DNA, the CDR3 is TGTGCCAGCAGCAAAGTACGGACGATGGGGGACCCCTACAATGAGCAGTTCTTC. As protein: CASSKVRTMGDPYNEQFF.

V usage is TRBV4-3 and J usage is TRBJ2-6; unclear D gene. Germline CDR1 is LGHNA and CDR2 is YSLEER. This CDR3 has 19 amino acids. V was cut by 2 bases and J by 0 bases, with 17 bases left in between. CDR3 sequence (DNA): TGCGCCAGCAGCCAATTTGTCGGACCGCGTTCCTCTGGGGCCAACGTCCTGACTTTC. It specifies CASSQFVGPRSSGANVLTF.

The sample holds a few counts of this clonotype. The genes are TRBV4-3 and TRBJ2-3, with TRBD2 identical over 7 bases. Per the germline V gene, CDR1 is LGHNA and CDR2 is YSLEER. The CDR3 is made up of 15 amino acids. V dropped 3 bases and J dropped 0; count of bases not matched to a gene: 3. For the CDR3, the DNA is TGCGCCAGCAGCCAGCGGGAGACCAGCACAGATACGCAGTATTTT. Its protein product is CASSQRETSTDTQYF.

The V call is TRBV7-3, the J call TRBJ2-5; D possibly corresponds to TRBD2 (6 bases). Trimming cost V 3 bases and J 5 bases, with 16 bases left between them. Germline V CDR1 and CDR2: SGHTA, FQGTGA. This CDR3 contains 15 residues. CDR3 coding DNA: TGTGCCAGCAGCTTGGGTGGTGCGGGGATGGAGACCCAGTACTTC. Translated, it gives CASSLGGAGMETQYF.

This clonotype was counted only a few times. The chain recombines TRBV28 with TRBJ1-1, with a tentative D call TRBD1 (6 bases). Germline CDR1 reads MDHEN; CDR2 reads SYDVKM. The length of the CDR3 is 13 residues. The V end was cut by 6 bases, the J end by 6 bases, with 14 bases between. CDR3 sequence (DNA): TGTGCCAGCAGGAGAAGGGCAGGGGCTGAAGCTTTCTTT. Its translation is CASRRRAGAEAFF.

Notes on this clonotype: The likely explanation is a read error, given a far larger clone one base away. V usage is TRBV7-3 and J usage is TRBJ2-3; D call uncertain. V gave up 1 base and J gave up 2 bases, with 4 bases separating them. Looked up from germline, CDR1 is SGHTA and CDR2 is FQGTGA. This CDR3 contains 13 residues. The CDR3 region has the DNA TGTGCCAGCAGCTTAAGGATCACAGATACGCAGTATTTT. This sequence encodes CASSLRITDTQYF.

The CDR3 loop is CSARDRGGGMTDTQYF. CDR3 in DNA: TGCAGTGCTAGAGATCGTGGAGGTGGAATGACAGATACGCAGTATTTT. The V and J genes are TRBV20-1 and TRBJ2-3; D is possibly TRBD2 (5 bases). Trimming took off 0 bases at V and 3 bases at J, with 16 bases between the two ends. This CDR3 has 16 residues. Germline values: CDR1 DFQATT, CDR2 SNEGSKA (reference sequence).

The CDR3 nucleotides read TGTGCCAGCAGTGAACCGGGACAGCTGAACTATGGCTACACCTTC. Translating it yields CASSEPGQLNYGYTF. The V call is TRBV28, the J call TRBJ1-2, with 7 bases fitting TRBD1. Trimming cost V 5 bases and J 2 bases; bases outside gene matches: 8. Germline CDR1 MDHEN, CDR2 SYDVKM. The CDR3 extends over 15 amino acids.

This clonotype was observed a few times. The chain links TRBV20-1 to TRBJ2-7, with D perhaps TRBD1 (6 bases). V was shortened by 5 bases and J by 2 bases, with 22 bases between the two germline ends. Germline V gives CDR1 DFQATT, CDR2 SNEGSKA (reference sequence). CDR3 length equals 16 residues. The CDR3 loop is CSAPIPGHSTPYEQYF. The CDR3 coding sequence is TGCAGTGCTCCCATTCCGGGACACTCAACCCCCTACGAGCAGTACTTC.

This rearrangement joins TRBV7-2 to TRBJ1-1; D is ambiguous. This CDR3 region has 13 residues. Trimming shortened V by 3 bases and J by 0 bases, and 5 bases separated the two germline ends. The germline V gene encodes CDR1 SGHTA and CDR2 FQGNSA. CDR3 region: CASSLWLNTEAFF. DNA for the CDR3: TGTGCCAGCAGCTTGTGGTTGAACACTGAAGCTTTCTTT.

This clonotype was detected a few times. The V gene is TRBV7-2, the J gene TRBJ2-5, with TRBD1 as a possible D gene (5 bases). CDR1 and CDR2 (germline): SGHTA, FQGNSA. The CDR3 is 14 amino acids. V lost 5 bases and J 4 bases, leaving 14 bases between the germline ends. CDR3 DNA sequence: TGTGCCAGCAGCCCCGACAGTTCTCGAGAGACCCAGTACTTC. Its protein product is CASSPDSSRETQYF.

V is TRBV12-3 or TRBV12-4 and J is TRBJ2-2, with D tentatively TRBD2 (5 bases). Trimming removed 2 bases from V and 2 bases from J, with 9 bases in between. This CDR3 is 15 amino acids long. For the CDR3, the DNA is TGTGCCAGCAGTTTATGGCGGGTTAACACCGGGGAGCTGTTTTTT. Translated: CASSLWRVNTGELFF.

V usage is TRBV5-1 and J usage is TRBJ2-2, with TRBD1 matching 7 bases. This CDR3 has 17 amino acids. CDR1 is SGHRS and CDR2 is YFSETQ in the germline V gene. V was clipped by 7 bases and J by 1 base; unmatched bases: 13. The CDR3 sequence is CASSLSPGQKNTGELFF. The DNA for the CDR3 is TGCGCCAGCTCACTTAGTCCGGGACAGAAGAACACCGGGGAGCTGTTTTTT.

The chain has TRBV20-1 and TRBJ2-3; 10 nucleotides match TRBD2. V shed 7 bases, J shed 5 bases, and the junction held 9 bases outside the gene matches. The CDR3 is 14 amino acids. Germline lookup yields CDR1 DFQATT and CDR2 SNEGSKA (reference sequence). This chain's CDR3 is CSVRSGGAGDTQYF. CDR3 in DNA: TGCAGTGTAAGAAGCGGGGGGGCCGGAGATACGCAGTATTTT.

Only a few counts were recorded for this clonotype. The chain recombines TRBV4-3 with TRBJ2-2; maybe TRBD2 (5 bases). CDR3 length: 15 residues. CDR1 is LGHNA and CDR2 is YSLEER in the germline V gene. V was shortened by 4 bases and J by 0 bases, with 9 bases between the two germline ends. CDR3 coding DNA: TGCGCCAGCAGCCCCTCCGGGGCGAACACCGGGGAGCTGTTTTTT. Translated: CASSPSGANTGELFF.